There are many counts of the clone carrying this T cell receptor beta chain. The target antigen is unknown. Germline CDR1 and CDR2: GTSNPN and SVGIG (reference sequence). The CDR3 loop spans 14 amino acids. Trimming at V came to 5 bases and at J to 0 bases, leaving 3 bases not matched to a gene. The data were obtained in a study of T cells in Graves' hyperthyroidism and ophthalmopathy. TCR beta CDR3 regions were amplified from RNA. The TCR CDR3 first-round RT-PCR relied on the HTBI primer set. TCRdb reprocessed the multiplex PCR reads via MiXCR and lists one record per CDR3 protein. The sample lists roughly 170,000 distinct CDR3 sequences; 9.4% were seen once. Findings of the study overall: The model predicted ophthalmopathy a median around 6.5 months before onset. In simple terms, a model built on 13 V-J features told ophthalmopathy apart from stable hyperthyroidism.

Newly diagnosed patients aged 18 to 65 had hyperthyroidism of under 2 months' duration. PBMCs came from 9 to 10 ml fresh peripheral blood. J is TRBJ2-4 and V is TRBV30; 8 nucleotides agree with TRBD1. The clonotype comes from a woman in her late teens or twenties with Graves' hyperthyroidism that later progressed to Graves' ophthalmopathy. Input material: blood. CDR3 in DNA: TGTGCCTGGGGACAGGGCGTAGCCAAAAACATTCAGTACTTC. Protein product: CAWGQGVAKNIQYF.